One sample yielded the 12 T cell receptor beta chains listed below, sequenced in a study of T cell responses to AZD1222 COVID-19 vaccine. Profiled with immunoSEQ multiplex PCR; TCRdb holds only in-frame clones, not every one. The sample gives 140,000 or so clones, 92% of which show up once; less than 5% is in the top ten. The specimen comprised peripheral blood, sampled 28 days after the second AZD1222 dose. Receptors were obtained from an adult who received the AZD1222 COVID-19 vaccine.

The chain links TRBV10-3 to TRBJ1-1; D gene uncertain. The germline V gene has CDR1 ENHRY and CDR2 SYGVKD. The CDR3 consists of 15 residues. V lost 2 bases and J lost 4, with 14 bases in between. CDR3 protein: CAISETWGRATEAFF. CDR3 DNA sequence: TGTGCCATCAGTGAGACTTGGGGAAGGGCCACTGAAGCTTTCTTT.

The chain combines TRBV6-5 with TRBJ1-1; D is unresolved. V was clipped by 7 bases and J by 7 bases, with 16 bases between them. This CDR3 comprises 13 residues. The V gene's germline CDR1 is MNHEY and CDR2 SVGAGI. CDR3 sequence reads: CASTLAHGREAFF. CDR3 in DNA: TGTGCCAGCACCTTAGCACATGGGCGTGAAGCTTTCTTT.

This chain connects TRBV28 to TRBJ1-3; tentatively, D is TRBD1 (5 bases). CDR3 size: 12 residues. V was trimmed by 6 bases and J by 13 bases, leaving 16 bases between them. Germline V lookup: CDR1 MDHEN, CDR2 SYDVKM. CDR3 DNA: TGTGCCAGCAGCACGACAGTCCCTCCTATATATTTT. This encodes CASSTTVPPIYF. The full variable domain, its missing parts supplied by reference TRBV28 and TRBJ1-3, is DVKVTQSSRYLVKRTGEKVFLECVQDMDHENMFWYRQDPGLGLRLIYFSYDVKMKEKGDIPEGYSVSREKKERFSLILESASTNQTSMYLCASSTTVPPIYFGEGSWLTVV.

A remark on this clone: This CDR3 is also generated by other DNA sequences in the sample. This sequence joins TRBV18 and TRBJ2-7; D is ambiguous. V was pared by 3 bases and J by 2 bases, with 8 bases between. The CDR3 loop spans 13 amino acids. Germline CDR1 and CDR2: KGHSH and LQKENI. The CDR3 sequence is CASSPAKTYEQYF. The CDR3 DNA is TGTGCCAGCTCACCTGCCAAAACCTACGAGCAGTACTTC.

This clone was detected once. V and J are TRBV4-2 and TRBJ2-1; a possible D gene is TRBD2 (6 bases). Trimming stripped 1 base from V and 8 bases from J, with 27 bases between. Germline CDR1 LGHNA, CDR2 YNFKEQ. The CDR3 sequence is 19 residues long. CDR3 DNA: TGTGCCAGCAGCCAAGTTTATGGAGACTCAGGACTCACGGGGGATGAGCAGTTCTTC. It is translated as CASSQVYGDSGLTGDEQFF.

The chain is built from TRBV24-1 and TRBJ2-7; unclear D gene. CDR1 is KGHDR and CDR2 is SFDVKD in the germline V gene. This CDR3 is 12 amino acids long. Trimming stripped 0 bases from V and 7 bases from J, with 6 bases between. The CDR3 DNA follows: TGTGCCACCAGTGATTTGGCCGGGGAGCAGTACTTC. It encodes CATSDLAGEQYF.

The chain has TRBV21-1 and TRBJ2-6; the table's D gene call, TRBD2, was not cross checked with the DNA. TRBV21-1 is a pseudogene locus. The CDR3 extends over 17 amino acids. Written as DNA, the CDR3 is TGTGCCAGCAGCACGGGGTGTGGTCACTCTGGGGCCAACGTCCTGACTTTC. Translation gives CASSTGCGHSGANVLTF.

The chain joins TRBV27 to TRBJ1-3; TRBD1 matches 9 bases. CDR3 size: 15 residues. Unmatched junction bases numbered 1, after V lost 4 bases and J lost 0 bases. Looked up from germline, CDR1 is MNHEY and CDR2 is SMNVEV (reference sequence). DNA for the CDR3: TGTGCCAGCAGTTCGACAGGGGGCTCTGGAAACACCATATATTTT. It translates to CASSSTGGSGNTIYF.

The V gene is TRBV27, the J gene TRBJ1-4, with D possibly being TRBD1 (5 bases). Trimming removed 2 bases at V and 8 bases at J, with 12 bases between. Germline CDR1 and CDR2: MNHEY and SMNVEV (reference sequence). CDR3 length: 14 residues. This chain's CDR3 is CASSLGAGSEKLFF. DNA for the CDR3: TGTGCCAGCAGTTTAGGCGCAGGGTCCGAAAAACTGTTTTTT.

This chain links TRBV6-6 with TRBJ2-1, with 10 bases identical to TRBD2. Germline V gene data show CDR1 as MNHNY and CDR2 as SVGAGI (reference sequence). Unmatched junction bases numbered 4, after V lost 6 bases and J lost 2 bases. The CDR3 is 15 amino acids. The CDR3 DNA reads as TGTGCCAGCAGCTCTAGCGGGGGAACCTACAATGAGCAGTTCTTC. As protein: CASSSSGGTYNEQFF.

This clone appeared a single time. The chain employs TRBV7-9 and TRBJ2-7; a possible D gene is TRBD2 (6 bases). The germline V gene encodes CDR1 SEHNR and CDR2 FQNEAQ (reference sequence). The CDR3 totals 17 residues. Trimming pared 1 base from V and 0 bases from J, leaving 16 bases between. The DNA for the CDR3 is TGTGCCAGCAGCTTAGTCCTTGATCTGGGGGGCTCCTACGAGCAGTACTTC. Its translation is CASSLVLDLGGSYEQYF.

The chain is built from TRBV4-3 and TRBJ2-2, with 9 bases identical to TRBD2. V was pared by 8 bases and J by 4 bases, with 8 bases of the junction left unmatched. The CDR3 is 15 residues long. Germline-derived CDR1 and CDR2 are LGHNA and YSLEER. CDR3 DNA sequence: TGCGCCAGCCGGGTAGCGGGGGTGGGCACCGGGGAGCTGTTTTTT. Its translation is CASRVAGVGTGELFF.